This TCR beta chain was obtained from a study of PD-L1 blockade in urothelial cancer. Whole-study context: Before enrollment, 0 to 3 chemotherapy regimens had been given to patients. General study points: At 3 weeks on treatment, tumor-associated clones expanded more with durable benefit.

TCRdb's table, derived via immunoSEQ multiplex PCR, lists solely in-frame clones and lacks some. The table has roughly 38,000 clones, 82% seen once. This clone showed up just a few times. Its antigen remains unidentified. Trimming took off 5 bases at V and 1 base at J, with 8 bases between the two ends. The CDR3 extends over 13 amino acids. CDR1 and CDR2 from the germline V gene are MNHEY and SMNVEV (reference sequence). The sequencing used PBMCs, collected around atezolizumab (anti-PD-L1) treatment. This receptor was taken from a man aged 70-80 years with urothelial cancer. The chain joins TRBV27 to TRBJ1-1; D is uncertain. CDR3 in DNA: TGTGCCAGCAGTCCCCAGGAGAACACTGAAGCTTTCTTT. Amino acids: CASSPQENTEAFF.